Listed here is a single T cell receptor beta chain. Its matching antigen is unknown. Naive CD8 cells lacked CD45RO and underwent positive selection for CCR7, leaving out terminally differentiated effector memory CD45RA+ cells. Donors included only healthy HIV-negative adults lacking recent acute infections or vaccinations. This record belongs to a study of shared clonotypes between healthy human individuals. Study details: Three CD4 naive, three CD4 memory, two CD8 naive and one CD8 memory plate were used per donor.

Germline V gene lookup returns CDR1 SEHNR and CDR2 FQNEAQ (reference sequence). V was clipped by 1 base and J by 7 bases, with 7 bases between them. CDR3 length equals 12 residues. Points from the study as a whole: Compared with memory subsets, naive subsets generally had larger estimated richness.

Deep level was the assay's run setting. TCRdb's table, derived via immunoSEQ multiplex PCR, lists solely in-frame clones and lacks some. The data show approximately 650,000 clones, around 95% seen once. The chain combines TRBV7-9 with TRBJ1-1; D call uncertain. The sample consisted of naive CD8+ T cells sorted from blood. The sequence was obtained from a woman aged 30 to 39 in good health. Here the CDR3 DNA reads TGTGCCAGCAGCTTAGATGGGCGTGAAGCTTTCTTT. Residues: CASSLDGREAFF.